These T cell receptor beta chains were read from a single sample in a study of T-cell reconstitution after alpha-beta-depleted transplantation in children. TCRdb re-derived calls from the PCR reads in MiXCR, one entry per CDR3 protein. Of approximately 350,000 distinct CDR3 sequences listed, around 16% are singletons. Sequencing was performed on PBMCs, mostly from graft donor cells, taken 360 days after TCRalphabeta/CD19-depleted stem cell transplant. These receptor sequences come from a male patient between 2 and 10 years old who had a stem cell transplant for acute lymphoblastic leukemia, so the T cells may come from the graft donor. CDR3s include the opening cysteine and the closing phenylalanine or tryptophan. D genes are given only for firm matches. Expanded clones are given a class, and other clones once, few, many or no size at all.

TRBJ2-5 TRBV7-6 NA NA TGTGCCAGCAGCTTATATTTATGGGGGCGGGAGACCCAGTACTTC CASSLYLWGRETQYF
TRBJ2-3 TRBV10-3 TRBD1 few TGTGCCATCAGTCCTACAGGGGGGAGCACAGATACGCAGTATTTT CAISPTGGSTDTQYF
TRBJ2-2 TRBV5-1 NA NA TGCGCCAGCAAATCGGACCCGAACACCGGGGAGCTGTTTTTT CASKSDPNTGELFF
TRBJ2-3 TRBV20-1 NA many TGCAGTGCTAACTCGGCCAGGGGAAGCACAGATACGCAGTATTTT CSANSARGSTDTQYF
TRBJ2-3 TRBV18 TRBD2 NA TGTGCCAGCTCACCACTTACTAGCGGCCTCACAGATACGCAGTATTTT CASSPLTSGLTDTQYF
TRBJ1-2 TRBV18 NA NA TGTGCCAGCTCACCGGGACTCCGGGGGAGGACCTTC CASSPGLRGRTF
TRBJ2-1 TRBV5-1 TRBD1 few TGCGCCAGCAGCACGTCCGGGACAGGGTACAATGAGCAGTTCTTC CASSTSGTGYNEQFF
TRBJ2-2 TRBV9 TRBD1 few TGTGCCAGCAGCGTAGTGCAGGGGGATAGGGAGCTGTTTTTT CASSVVQGDRELFF
TRBJ2-2 TRBV14 TRBD2 few TGTGCCAGCAGCGAAAATCGCCCAATCCTGAGCGGGAGGAAGGCCGGGGAGCTGTTTTTT CASSENRPILSGRKAGELFF
TRBJ2-1 TRBV30 NA few TGTGCCTGGAGCTGGGCCTCCTACAATGAGCAGTTCTTC CAWSWASYNEQFF
TRBJ2-1 TRBV18 NA NA TGTGCCAGCTCACCAACAGGGCCTTCTTACAATGAGCAGTTCTTC CASSPTGPSYNEQFF
TRBJ1-4 TRBV20-1 TRBD1 few TGCAGTGCAGGTGGACAGGGGAAGAGGGCAACTAATGAAAAACTGTTTTTT CSAGGQGKRATNEKLFF
TRBJ2-3 TRBV27 TRBD1 NA TGTGCCAGCAGCCCGGACAGGCTCCGCACAGATACGCAGTATTTT CASSPDRLRTDTQYF
TRBJ1-4 TRBV28 TRBD1 few TGTGCCAGCAAGGGGGCTAATAATGAAAAACTGTTTTTT CASKGANNEKLFF
TRBJ1-1 TRBV5-6 TRBD1 NA TGTGCCAGCAGCCCACGAACTGTGACAGGGGCGGGTGCTGAAGCTTTCTTT CASSPRTVTGAGAEAFF
TRBJ2-6 TRBV4-2 NA NA TGTGCCAGCACCCTCGGGAGACGGGGCTCTGGGGCCAACGTCCTGACTTTC CASTLGRRGSGANVLTF
TRBJ1-5 TRBV4-2 NA NA TGTGCCAGCAGCACTCGACAGATCAGCTATCAGCCCCAGCATTTT CASSTRQISYQPQHF
TRBJ2-5 TRBV9 TRBD2 few TGTGCCAGCAGCCCCCGACTAGCGGGAGAGGTGACCCAGTACTTC CASSPRLAGEVTQYF
TRBJ1-2 TRBV29-1 NA NA TGCAGCGTTCCTGCGAGCTATGGCTACACCTTC CSVPASYGYTF
TRBJ1-2 TRBV7-8 TRBD1 few TGTGCCAGCAGCCTCCGGGACAGGGGGGCAGGCTATGGCTACACCTTC CASSLRDRGAGYGYTF
TRBJ2-5 TRBV29-1 TRBD1 few TGCAGCGTGACGGACTTCCGGGACAGGGGGCGGGAGACCCAGTACTTC CSVTDFRDRGRETQYF
TRBJ1-4 TRBV4-1 NA many TGCGCCAGCAGCCACTATCCGCTTTCTAATGAAAAACTGTTTTTT CASSHYPLSNEKLFF
TRBJ2-5 TRBV7-9 NA NA TGTGCCAGCAGCTTATTGGCAGTCCCCCAAGAGACCCAGTACTTC CASSLLAVPQETQYF
TRBJ2-1 TRBV4-1 NA few TGCGCCAGCAGCCTTCGGACTTATTACAATGAGCAGTTCTTC CASSLRTYYNEQFF
TRBJ1-4 TRBV12-3/TRBV12-4 TRBD1 few TGTGCCAGCAGTTTCGGGACAGGGAATGAAAAACTGTTTTTT CASSFGTGNEKLFF
TRBJ1-6 TRBV20-1 TRBD1 few TGCAGTGCTAGGACCGGGACAGTATATAATTCACCCCTCCACTTT CSARTGTVYNSPLHF
TRBJ2-1 TRBV7-2 TRBD1 NA TGTGCCAGCAGCTTACGGGGGACAGGCTCCTACAATGAGCAGTTCTTC CASSLRGTGSYNEQFF
TRBJ1-4 TRBV3-1 NA NA TGTGCCAGCAGCCAACCCTCGGGTATACTGTTTTTT CASSQPSGILFF
TRBJ2-5 TRBV29-1 TRBD1 NA TGCAGCGTTGGCCTATATGAGGGGGCCCAAGAGACCCAGTACTTC CSVGLYEGAQETQYF